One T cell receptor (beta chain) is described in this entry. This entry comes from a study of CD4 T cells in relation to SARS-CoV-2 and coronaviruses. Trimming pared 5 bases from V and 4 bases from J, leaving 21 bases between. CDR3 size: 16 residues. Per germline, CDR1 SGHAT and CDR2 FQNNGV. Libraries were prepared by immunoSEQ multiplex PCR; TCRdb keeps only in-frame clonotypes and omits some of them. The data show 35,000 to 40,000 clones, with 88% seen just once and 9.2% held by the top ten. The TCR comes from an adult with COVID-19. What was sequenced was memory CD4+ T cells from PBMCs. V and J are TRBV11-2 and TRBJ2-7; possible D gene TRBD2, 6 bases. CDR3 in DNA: TGTGCCAGCAGCCTTAGTTTCGGGAGCCACGTTTACGAGCAGTACTTC. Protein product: CASSLSFGSHVYEQYF.